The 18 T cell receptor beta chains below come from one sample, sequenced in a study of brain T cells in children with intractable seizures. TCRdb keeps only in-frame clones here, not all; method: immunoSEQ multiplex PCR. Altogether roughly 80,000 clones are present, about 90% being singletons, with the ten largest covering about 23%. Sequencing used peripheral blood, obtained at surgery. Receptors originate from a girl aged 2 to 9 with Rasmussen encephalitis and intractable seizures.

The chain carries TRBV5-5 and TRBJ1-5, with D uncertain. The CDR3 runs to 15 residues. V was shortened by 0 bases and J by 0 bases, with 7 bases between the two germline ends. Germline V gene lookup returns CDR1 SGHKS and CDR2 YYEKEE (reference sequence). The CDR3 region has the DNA TGTGCCAGCAGCTTGGGAGCAACTAGCAATCAGCCCCAGCATTTT. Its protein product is CASSLGATSNQPQHF.

CDR3 bases: TGCAGCGTTGAAGACCCCCCGGGCAGCAACGGCTACACCTTC. This encodes CSVEDPPGSNGYTF. This sequence joins TRBV29-1 and TRBJ1-2; D is unresolved. The CDR3 loop spans 14 amino acids. V was trimmed by 0 bases and J by 8 bases, leaving 16 bases between them. Germline-derived CDR1 and CDR2 are SQVTM and ANQGSEA.

This chain's CDR3 is CASSLRLGQGPQETQYF. DNA for the CDR3: TGTGCCAGCAGCTTAAGGTTAGGGCAGGGACCCCAAGAGACCCAGTACTTC. J is TRBJ2-5 and V is TRBV7-2; D tentatively fits TRBD1 or TRBD2 (5 bases each). Trimming took 2 bases from V and 1 from J, leaving 17 bases between them. The germline CDR1 and CDR2 sequences are SGHTA and FQGNSA. The CDR3 length is 17 residues.

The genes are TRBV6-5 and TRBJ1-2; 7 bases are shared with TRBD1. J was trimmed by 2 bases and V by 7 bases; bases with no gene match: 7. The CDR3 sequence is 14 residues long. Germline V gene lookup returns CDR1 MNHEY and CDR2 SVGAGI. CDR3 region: CASTKGGLNYGYTF. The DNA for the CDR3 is TGTGCCAGCACAAAAGGGGGCTTGAACTATGGCTACACCTTC.

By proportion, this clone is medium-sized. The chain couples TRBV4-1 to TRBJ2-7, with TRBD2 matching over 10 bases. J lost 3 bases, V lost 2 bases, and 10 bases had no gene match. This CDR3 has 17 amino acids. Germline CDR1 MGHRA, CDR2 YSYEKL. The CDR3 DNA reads TGCGCCAGCAGCCAAACCGGGGTAGCGGGAGGAATCTACGAGCAGTACTTC. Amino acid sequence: CASSQTGVAGGIYEQYF.

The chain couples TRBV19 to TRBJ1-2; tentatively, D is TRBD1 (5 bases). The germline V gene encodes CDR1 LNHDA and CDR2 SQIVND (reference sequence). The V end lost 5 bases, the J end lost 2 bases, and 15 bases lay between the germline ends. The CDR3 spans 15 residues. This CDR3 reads CASSLPGRTNYGYTF. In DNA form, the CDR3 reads TGTGCCAGTAGTCTCCCGGGACGGACCAACTATGGCTACACCTTC.

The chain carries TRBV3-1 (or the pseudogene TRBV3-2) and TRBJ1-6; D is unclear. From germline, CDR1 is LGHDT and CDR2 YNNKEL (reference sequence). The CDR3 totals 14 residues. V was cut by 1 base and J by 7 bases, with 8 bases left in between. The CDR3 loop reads CASSQVMMNSPLHF. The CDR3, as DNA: TGTGCCAGCAGCCAAGTTATGATGAATTCACCCCTCCACTTT.

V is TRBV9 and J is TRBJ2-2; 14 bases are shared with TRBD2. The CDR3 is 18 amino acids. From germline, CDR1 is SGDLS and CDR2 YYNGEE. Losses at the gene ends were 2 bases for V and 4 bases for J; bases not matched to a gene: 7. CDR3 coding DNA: TGTGCCAGCAGCGTGGGACTAGCGGGAGAGTATGGCACCGGGGAGCTGTTTTTT. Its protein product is CASSVGLAGEYGTGELFF.

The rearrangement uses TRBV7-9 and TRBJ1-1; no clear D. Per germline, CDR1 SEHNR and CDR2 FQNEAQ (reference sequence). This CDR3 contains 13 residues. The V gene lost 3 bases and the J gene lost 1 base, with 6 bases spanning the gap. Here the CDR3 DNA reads TGTGCCAGCAGCTTCGTTCCGAACACTGAAGCTTTCTTT. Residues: CASSFVPNTEAFF.

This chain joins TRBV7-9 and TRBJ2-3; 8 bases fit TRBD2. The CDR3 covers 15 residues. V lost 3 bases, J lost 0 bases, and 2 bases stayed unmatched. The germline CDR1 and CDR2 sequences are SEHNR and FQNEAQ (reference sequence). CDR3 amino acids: CASSFGGVSTDTQYF. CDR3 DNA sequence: TGTGCCAGCAGCTTCGGGGGGGTTAGCACAGATACGCAGTATTTT. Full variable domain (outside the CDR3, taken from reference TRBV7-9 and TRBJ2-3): DTGVSQNPRHKITKRGQNVTFRCDPISEHNRLYWYRQTLGQGPEFLTYFQNEAQLEKSRLLSDRFSAERPKGSFSTLEIQRTEQGDSAMYLCASSFGGVSTDTQYFGPGTRLTVL.

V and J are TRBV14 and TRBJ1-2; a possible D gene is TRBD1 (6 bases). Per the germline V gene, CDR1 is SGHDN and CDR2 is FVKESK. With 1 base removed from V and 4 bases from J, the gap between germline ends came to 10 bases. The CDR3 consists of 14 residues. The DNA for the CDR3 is TGTGCCAGCAGCCAAGTCGAAGGGGGCTATGGCTACACCTTC. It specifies CASSQVEGGYGYTF.

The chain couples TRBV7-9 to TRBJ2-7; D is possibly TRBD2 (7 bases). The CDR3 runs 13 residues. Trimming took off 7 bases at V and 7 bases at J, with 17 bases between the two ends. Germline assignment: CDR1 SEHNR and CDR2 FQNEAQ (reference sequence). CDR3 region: CASIREGEREQYF. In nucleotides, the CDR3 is TGTGCCAGCATCAGGGAGGGGGAGCGGGAGCAGTACTTC.

In nucleotides, the CDR3 is TGTGCCAGCAGGTCCGGGACAGGGGGGTATGGCTACACCTTC. Amino acids: CASRSGTGGYGYTF. The chain combines TRBV2 with TRBJ1-2; 11 nucleotides agree with TRBD1. The CDR3 totals 14 residues. Germline V gene sequence: CDR1 SNHLY, CDR2 FYNNEI. Losses at the gene ends were 6 bases for V and 5 bases for J; bases not matched to a gene: 5.

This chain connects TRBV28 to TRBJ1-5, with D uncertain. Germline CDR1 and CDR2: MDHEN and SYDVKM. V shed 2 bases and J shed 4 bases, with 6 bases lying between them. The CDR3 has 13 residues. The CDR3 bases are TGTGCCAGCAGTTTAAAAGGGAATCAGCCCCAGCATTTT. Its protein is CASSLKGNQPQHF. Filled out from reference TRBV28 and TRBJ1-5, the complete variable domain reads DVKVTQSSRYLVKRTGEKVFLECVQDMDHENMFWYRQDPGLGLRLIYFSYDVKMKEKGDIPEGYSVSREKKERFSLILESASTNQTSMYLCASSLKGNQPQHFGDGTRLSIL.

The chain's CDR3 is CASSLARGGRGEQFF. The CDR3 DNA follows: TGCGCCAGCAGCTTGGCCAGGGGCGGGAGGGGTGAGCAGTTCTTC. The J gene is TRBJ2-1, the V gene TRBV5-1, with 9 bases lining up with TRBD2. The CDR3 loop spans 15 amino acids. V was clipped by 0 bases and J by 9 bases; unmatched bases: 7. Germline V gene sequence: CDR1 SGHRS, CDR2 YFSETQ.

CDR3 nucleotide sequence: TGTGCCAGCAGCTTTACAGGTACCCAGGGAGATACGCAGTATTTT. Translating it yields CASSFTGTQGDTQYF. V gene TRBV9 combines with J gene TRBJ2-3; a weak D match, TRBD1 (5 bases). CDR1 and CDR2 (germline): SGDLS, YYNGEE. The CDR3 sequence is 15 residues long. V lost 4 bases and J 5 bases, leaving 17 bases between the germline ends. The variable domain in full, with the rest retrieved from reference TRBV9 and TRBJ2-3, is DSGVTQTPKHLITATGQRVTLRCSPRSGDLSVYWYQQSLDQGLQFLIQYYNGEERAKGNILERFSAQQFPDLHSELNLSSLELGDSALYFCASSFTGTQGDTQYFGPGTRLTVL.

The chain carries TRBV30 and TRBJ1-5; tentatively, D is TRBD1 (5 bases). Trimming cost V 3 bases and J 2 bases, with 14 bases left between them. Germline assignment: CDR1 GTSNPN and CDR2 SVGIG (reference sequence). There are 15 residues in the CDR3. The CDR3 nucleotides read TGTGCCTGGAGGAACCCTCAGGGACGCAATCAGCCCCAGCATTTT. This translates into CAWRNPQGRNQPQHF.

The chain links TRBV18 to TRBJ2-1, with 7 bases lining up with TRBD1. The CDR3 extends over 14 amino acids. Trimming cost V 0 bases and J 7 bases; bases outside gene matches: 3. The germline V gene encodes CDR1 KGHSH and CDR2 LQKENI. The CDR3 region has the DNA TGTGCCAGCTCACCACCGGGACAGCCTAATGAGCAGTTCTTC. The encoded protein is CASSPPGQPNEQFF.